The TCR beta chain described here comes from a study of cytomegalovirus exposure and HLA in healthy donors. A remark on this clone: Its cognate antigen is unknown.

Germline values: CDR1 SNHLY, CDR2 FYNNEI. The CDR3 runs 15 residues. V trimming: 4 bases; J trimming: 0 bases; junction bases outside the gene matches: 2. This PCR relied on a set of 60 Vbeta primers and 13 Jbeta primers. Using immunoSEQ multiplex PCR, the repertoire was profiled, and TCRdb retains in-frame clones only, with some absent. The profile shows around 190,000 clones, 81% of them singletons. Points from the study as a whole: Common viral pathogens seemed to be connected with several of the most significant clusters, according to a later analysis.

This TCR was recovered from a man aged 35 to 55 in good health and CMV-seropositive. This sequence joins TRBV2 and TRBJ1-4; 7 bases line up with TRBD1. Sample: PBMCs. The DNA of the CDR3 is TGTGCCAGCAGTGCCCAGGGGGCAACTAATGAAAAACTGTTTTTT. It specifies CASSAQGATNEKLFF.